The 20 T cell receptor beta chains given below trace back to one sample, sequenced in a study of T cells in women clearing cervical HPV infection. Assay: immunoSEQ multiplex PCR; the TCRdb copy retains only in-frame clones and omits some. The sample is made up of over 25,000 clones, and the top ten hold roughly 20% of it. The sample consisted of blood buffy coat. These receptors were obtained from a woman between 18 and 70 years old with a cervical HPV16 infection that either progressed to CIN3+ or cleared (not recorded which).

As regards this clone: The CDR3 extends 3 residues past the end of the read, so its final part is completed from the germline J gene. The chain couples TRBV6-2 or TRBV6-3 to TRBJ2-7; TRBD2 matches 11 bases. Trimming removed 8 bases from V and 6 bases from J; junction bases left unmatched: 12. CDR1 is MNHEY, CDR2 SVGEGT, per germline. The CDR3 has 15 amino acids. CDR3 sequence: CASLASGRIFGEQYF. CDR3 bases read: TGTGCCAGCTTAGCTAGCGGGAGGATATTCGGCGAG.

Note on this clone: The DNA ends 3 residues before the CDR3 does, and the rest of the CDR3 is filled in from the germline J gene. The V and J genes are TRBV20-1 and TRBJ1-5; TRBD1 matches at 7 bases. This CDR3 has 14 residues. V trimming: 3 bases; J trimming: 6 bases; junction bases outside the gene matches: 8. The germline gives CDR1 DFQATT, CDR2 SNEGSKA (reference sequence). The chain's CDR3 is CSASVGQRGQPQHF. CDR3 DNA (partial): TGCAGTGCTAGCGTGGGACAGCGCGGTCAGCCC.

With respect to this clone: The missing CDR3 end, 3 residues past where the read stops, is filled in from the germline J gene. The rearrangement links TRBV2 to TRBJ1-2, with D possibly matching TRBD1 (6 bases). Germline V CDR1 and CDR2: SNHLY, FYNNEI. CDR3 length: 15 residues. The sequenced part of the CDR3 DNA is TGTGCCAGCAGTGAAACGTCGACAGGTCTAGACGGC. This translates into CASSETSTGLDG. The full CDR3 sequence reads CASSETSTGLDGYTF.

Notes on this clone: With the read ending 3 residues before the CDR3 end, the germline J gene is used to fill in that end. The chain carries TRBV5-1 and TRBJ1-1, with 7 bases aligning to TRBD1. The CDR3 is 15 amino acids. CDR1 and CDR2 from the germline V gene are SGHRS and YFSETQ. The V segment lost 1 base and the J segment 2 bases; nucleotides outside the gene matches: 5. Here the CDR3 reads CASSLRDSTNTEAFF. CDR3 DNA (partial): TGCGCCAGCAGCTTGCGGGACAGTACCAACACTGAA.

About this clone: The sequenced fragment ends 3 residues before the CDR3 boundary, so the rest is inferred from the germline J gene. The chain uses TRBV27 and TRBJ2-3; 9 nucleotides align to TRBD2. The CDR3 is 16 amino acids. V shed 4 bases and J 3 bases; nucleotides not matched to a gene: 8. Germline V lookup: CDR1 MNHEY, CDR2 SMNVEV (reference sequence). CDR3: CASSSSGRIGTDTQYF. The CDR3 DNA, read in part, is TGTGCCAGCAGTTCCAGCGGGAGGATCGGAACAGATACG.

CDR3 DNA (partial): TGTGCCAGCAGTTCTGGTCAGGGGAAATTCTATGGC. Its protein product is CASSSGQGKFYG. The complete CDR3 reads CASSSGQGKFYGYTF. The chain uses TRBV28 and TRBJ1-2, with a tentative D call TRBD1 (6 bases). The read ends 3 residues shy of where the CDR3 ends; the end is completed using the germline J gene. The CDR3 length is 15 residues. Trimming cost V 4 bases and J 4 bases, with 16 bases left between them. Germline V gene sequence: CDR1 MDHEN, CDR2 SYDVKM.

Note on this clone: The CDR3 goes on 3 residues after the read ends, and that part is filled in from the germline J gene. J is TRBJ1-2 and V is TRBV4-1; D might be TRBD1 (5 bases). In germline, CDR1 is MGHRA, CDR2 YSYEKL. Trimming left V 1 base short and J 7 bases short, with 16 bases between. This CDR3 spans 15 amino acids. The CDR3 spells CASSQARPGGGGYTF. CDR3 DNA (partial): TGCGCCAGCAGCCAAGCCCGTCCCGGGGGGGGTGGC.

About this clone itself: The read terminates 3 residues before the CDR3 end, so the remaining end is supplied by the germline J gene. The chain combines TRBV30 with TRBJ2-5; tentative D call: TRBD1 (6 bases). The germline V gene has CDR1 GTSNPN and CDR2 SVGIG (reference sequence). Trimming stripped 3 bases from V and 7 bases from J, with 15 bases between. The CDR3 is 13 amino acids. The part of the CDR3 DNA that was read is TGTGCCTGGAGCATGGGGGCGCAGGGGACC. Encoded protein: CAWSMGAQGT. In full, the CDR3 is CAWSMGAQGTQYF.

The covered CDR3 bases are TGCAGCGTTAGGACAGATAGCAATCAGCCC. Amino acid sequence: CSVRTDSNQP. The CDR3 in full is CSVRTDSNQPQHF. The chain couples TRBV29-1 to TRBJ1-5; perhaps TRBD1 as D (6 bases). The CDR3 end lies 3 residues beyond the end of the read and is filled in from the germline J gene. The CDR3 spans 13 residues. V dropped 5 bases and J dropped 0 bases, with 8 bases sitting between them. Germline values: CDR1 SQVTM, CDR2 ANQGSEA.

As concerns this clone: From the germline J gene comes the end of the CDR3, since the read stops 3 residues before it. The V gene is TRBV20-1, the J gene TRBJ1-2; possible D gene TRBD1, 6 bases. The CDR3 contains 13 residues. Germline CDR1 is DFQATT and CDR2 is SNEGSKA (reference sequence). The CDR3 sequence: CSAREGGVKGYTF. The part of the CDR3 DNA that was read is TGCAGTGCTAGAGAAGGGGGAGTGAAGGGC.

Comment on this clone: The read comes to an end 3 residues before the CDR3 does, leaving the germline J gene to fill in the end. The genes are TRBV20-1 and TRBJ2-1, with D perhaps TRBD2 (6 bases). Deletions cut 0 bases from V and 3 bases from J, with 12 bases between. The CDR3 extends over 15 amino acids. Germline V gene data show CDR1 as DFQATT and CDR2 as SNEGSKA (reference sequence). The CDR3: CSARDRAGNYNEQFF. Partial CDR3 DNA: TGCAGTGCTAGAGATCGGGCGGGAAACTACAATGAG.

Comment on this clone: The read finishes 3 residues shy of the CDR3 end, and the germline J gene is used to complete it. Other DNA sequences from this sample encode an identical CDR3 as well. The rearrangement uses TRBV19 and TRBJ1-3; 7 nucleotides line up with TRBD1. The CDR3 is 15 amino acids. Germline CDR1 LNHDA, CDR2 SQIVND (reference sequence). J was trimmed by 2 bases and V by 4 bases; bases with no gene match: 5. Partial CDR3 DNA: TGTGCCAGTAGTACCGCCGGGACAGCTGGAAACACC. Encoded protein: CASSTAGTAGNT. The entire CDR3 protein reads CASSTAGTAGNTIYF. Combining the CDR3 with reference TRBV19 and TRBJ1-3 gives the whole variable domain DGGITQSPKYLFRKEGQNVTLSCEQNLNHDAMYWYRQDPGQGLRLIYYSQIVNDFQKGDIAEGYSVSREKKESFPLTVTSAQKNPTAFYLCASSTAGTAGNTIYFGEGSWLTVV.

About this clone: Read sequence stops 3 residues before the CDR3 end, and the germline J gene provides the missing end. This chain uses TRBV19 with TRBJ1-5; D remains unclear. CDR1 and CDR2 (germline): LNHDA, SQIVND (reference sequence). The CDR3 loop spans 14 amino acids. The CDR3 bases that were read are TGTGCCAGTAGTACGTCTGAGGGCCCTCGACCC. Translation gives CASSTSEGPRP. The full CDR3 is CASSTSEGPRPQHF.

On this clone itself: The read finishes 3 residues shy of the CDR3 end, and the germline J gene is used to complete it. The rearrangement joins TRBV20-1 to TRBJ1-2; D might be TRBD1 (5 bases). Germline-derived CDR1 and CDR2 are DFQATT and SNEGSKA (reference sequence). The CDR3 runs 16 residues. The CDR3 bases that were read are TGCAGTGCTTCCCCGGTGGGGGGATTGGGGCTGCGAGGC. The encoded protein is CSASPVGGLGLRG. In full, the CDR3 reads CSASPVGGLGLRGYTF.

Partial CDR3 DNA: TGTGCCAGCAGCTTAGAGTCAGGGGCGGCTAGGAATGAG. Amino acids: CASSLESGAARNE. The full CDR3 protein is CASSLESGAARNEQFF. The chain joins TRBV13 to TRBJ2-1; D is possibly TRBD1 (6 bases). The read stops 3 residues short of the end of the CDR3; the missing end is completed from the germline J gene. Trimming cost V 1 base and J 7 bases, with 17 bases left between them. CDR1 and CDR2 (germline): PRHDT, FYEKMQ (reference sequence). This CDR3 spans 16 amino acids.

As regards this clone: Read coverage stops 3 residues before the CDR3 terminus; the germline J gene supplies the remainder. The chain is built from TRBV7-3 and TRBJ1-1; D might be TRBD1 (6 bases). Trimming shortened V by 5 bases and J by 3 bases, and 10 bases separated the two germline ends. CDR1 and CDR2 (germline): SGHTA, FQGTGA. CDR3 length: 13 residues. The CDR3 spells CASSNPGDTEAFF. Incomplete CDR3 DNA: TGTGCCAGCAGCAACCCAGGGGACACTGAA.

On this clone: The read falls 3 residues short of the CDR3 end, and the missing part is taken from the germline J gene. This chain uses TRBV24-1 with TRBJ2-3; TRBD2 matches 8 bases. Germline loops: CDR1 KGHDR, CDR2 SFDVKD. J was trimmed by 4 bases and V by 4 bases; bases with no gene match: 12. There are 17 residues in the CDR3. The CDR3 reads CATSEPGTRRGPDTQYF. The DNA read from the CDR3 is TGTGCCACCAGTGAACCCGGGACTAGGAGAGGGCCAGATACG.

On this clone itself: The read stops 3 residues short of the end of the CDR3; the missing end is completed from the germline J gene. This sequence joins TRBV18 and TRBJ1-1; perhaps TRBD1 as D (5 bases). The CDR3 runs to 13 residues. From germline, CDR1 is KGHSH and CDR2 LQKENI. Incomplete CDR3 DNA: TGTGCCAGCTCACTGGGACTAGCGGAGACA. Amino acids: CASSLGLAET. The entire CDR3 reads CASSLGLAETAFF. The whole variable domain, filled in from reference TRBV18 and TRBJ1-1, reads NAGVMQNPRHLVRRRGQEARLRCSPMKGHSHVYWYRQLPEEGLKFMVYLQKENIIDESGMPKERFSAEFPKEGPSILRIQQVVRGDSAAYFCASSLGLAETAFFGQGTRLTVV.

Points on this clone: The observed sequence ends 3 residues before the CDR3 terminus, with the missing tail filled in from the germline J gene. This chain links TRBV5-1 with TRBJ1-2; D is uncertain. The CDR3 runs 12 residues. V gave up 0 bases and J gave up 6 bases, with 6 bases separating them. The germline CDR1 and CDR2 sequences are SGHRS and YFSETQ. CDR3 sequence reads: CASSLAGDGYTF. Incomplete CDR3 DNA: TGCGCCAGCAGCTTGGCAGGAGATGGC.

About this clone itself: The read terminates 3 residues ahead of where the CDR3 ends, so the germline J gene completes it. This sequence joins TRBV19 and TRBJ2-5; no clear D. CDR1 and CDR2 (germline): LNHDA, SQIVND (reference sequence). Trimming removed 4 bases at V and 0 bases at J, with 9 bases between. The CDR3 covers 14 residues. The sequenced part of the CDR3 DNA is TGTGCCAGTAGTAGGTTGCAGAACCAAGAGACC. Translated, it gives CASSRLQNQET. The entire CDR3 reads CASSRLQNQETQYF.